The T cell receptor beta chain described here comes from a study of cytomegalovirus exposure and HLA in healthy donors. Overall study: Genotyping of 398 donors showed that over 65% belonged to the Caucasian-associated ancestry cluster. Study-level findings and limits: Cytomegalovirus association was assigned to about 150 TCR beta chains. A later analysis showed that HLA-associated TCR beta chains had undergone more clonal expansion than equally common others.

V lost 4 bases, J lost 4 bases, and 1 base stayed unmatched. In germline, CDR1 is MNHEY, CDR2 SVGAGI. CDR3 length: 13 amino acids. Note on this clone: The antigen is unknown.

Primers: 60 Vbeta forward and 13 Jbeta reverse. Repertoires were generated with immunoSEQ multiplex PCR, while TCRdb's copy carries only in-frame clones and drops some. The sample has tens of thousands of clones, 83% seen once. Source material: PBMCs. This chain uses TRBV6-5 with TRBJ2-5; 9 nucleotides agree with TRBD1. This clonotype originated in a man in his thirties or forties in good health and CMV-seronegative. The CDR3 coding sequence is TGTGCCAGCAGTTGGACAGGGGTAGAGACCCAGTACTTC. This gives the protein CASSWTGVETQYF.